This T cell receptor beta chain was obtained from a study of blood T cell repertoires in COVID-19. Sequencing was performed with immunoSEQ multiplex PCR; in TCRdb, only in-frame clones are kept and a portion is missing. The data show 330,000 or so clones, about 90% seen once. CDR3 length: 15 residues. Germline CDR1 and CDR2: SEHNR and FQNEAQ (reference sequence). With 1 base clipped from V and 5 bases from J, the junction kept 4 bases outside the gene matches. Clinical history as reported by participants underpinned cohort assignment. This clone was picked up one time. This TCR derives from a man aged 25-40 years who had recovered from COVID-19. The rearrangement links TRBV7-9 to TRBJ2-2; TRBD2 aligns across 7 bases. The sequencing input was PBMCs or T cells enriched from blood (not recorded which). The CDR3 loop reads CASSLGQGGTGELFF. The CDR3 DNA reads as TGTGCCAGCAGCTTAGGTCAGGGAGGGACCGGGGAGCTGTTTTTT.